This TCR beta chain was sequenced during a study of T-cell reconstitution after alpha-beta-depleted transplantation in children. Study conclusions and caveats: From newly produced T cells came most of the T-cell counts and diversity one year after transplant.

To note about this clonotype: What it binds is unknown.

V shed 5 bases and J shed 0 bases, with 24 bases lying between them. The CDR3 is 19 amino acids. Molecular barcoding with unique molecular identifiers was used for the TCRbeta library. Via MiXCR, TCRdb re-called the PCR reads, giving one row per CDR3 protein. The sample comprises approximately 400,000 distinct CDR3 sequences, around 15% of which are singletons, and over 25% rests with the top ten. The sequencing used PBMCs, mostly from graft donor cells, collected 360 days after TCRalphabeta/CD19-depleted stem cell transplant. The TCR was taken from a boy younger than two who had a stem cell transplant for Wiskott-Aldrich syndrome, so the T cells may come from the graft donor. The V gene is TRBV12-3 or TRBV12-4, the J gene TRBJ2-3; possible D gene TRBD1, 6 bases. Written as DNA, the CDR3 is TGTGCCAGCAGTCTTCCGGTGGACAGATCAATTTCTAGCACAGATACGCAGTATTTT. This gives the protein CASSLPVDRSISSTDTQYF.